This entry lists 32 T cell receptor beta chains sequenced from one sample in a study of OX40 agonist ivuxolimab in advanced cancers. This table comes from immunoSEQ multiplex PCR, and its TCRdb copy is limited to in-frame clones, with some not included. The sample holds roughly 93,000 clones, about 90% seen once. Sequencing was performed on CD4+ or CD8+ T cells sorted from blood, taken in a trial of the OX40 agonist ivuxolimab. The receptors derive from an adult with an advanced solid tumor such as melanoma, head and neck, liver or kidney cancer.

The rearrangement links TRBV15 to TRBJ1-2, with 10 positions matching TRBD1. CDR1 and CDR2 (germline): LNHNV, YYDKDF (reference sequence). Trimming removed 0 bases from V and 6 bases from J; junction bases left unmatched: 7. The CDR3 runs 16 residues. CDR3 amino acids: CATSRDPGDRGHGYTF. CDR3 bases: TGTGCCACCAGCAGAGATCCGGGTGACAGGGGGCATGGCTACACCTTC.

The DNA for the CDR3 is TGTGCCAGCAGTTCGGGGTCCGAGCAGTACTTC. This translates into CASSSGSEQYF. V is TRBV6-5 and J is TRBJ2-7, with D perhaps TRBD2 (5 bases). Germline-derived CDR1 and CDR2 are MNHEY and SVGAGI. The CDR3 covers 11 residues. The V end was cut by 4 bases, the J end by 6 bases, with 7 bases between.

This chain uses TRBV28 with TRBJ2-1; D is unclear. Between the trimmed V and J ends, which lost 3 bases and 10 bases, there was a span of 10 bases. The CDR3 length is 12 residues. Germline CDR1 reads MDHEN; CDR2 reads SYDVKM. The CDR3 loop reads CASSFPAGEQFF. The CDR3 bases are TGTGCCAGCAGTTTCCCGGCCGGGGAGCAGTTCTTC. Based on the CDR3 plus reference TRBV28 and TRBJ2-1, the full variable domain is DVKVTQSSRYLVKRTGEKVFLECVQDMDHENMFWYRQDPGLGLRLIYFSYDVKMKEKGDIPEGYSVSREKKERFSLILESASTNQTSMYLCASSFPAGEQFFGPGTRLTVL.

The chain employs TRBV7-2 and TRBJ1-5; maybe TRBD1 (6 bases). This CDR3 comprises 14 residues. Looked up from germline, CDR1 is SGHTA and CDR2 is FQGNSA. The V end lost 5 bases, the J end lost 3 bases, and 11 bases lay between the germline ends. The CDR3 coding sequence is TGTGCCAGCAGCGTACAGGGAATCAATCAGCCCCAGCATTTT. This codes for CASSVQGINQPQHF.

The chain uses TRBV19 and TRBJ2-7; TRBD1 agrees at 8 bases. The junction had 6 bases not matched to a gene; V was cut back by 3 bases and J by 5 bases. Per germline, CDR1 LNHDA and CDR2 SQIVND (reference sequence). The CDR3 extends over 14 amino acids. The CDR3, as DNA: TGTGCCAGTAGTATGGGACAGGTTACCCACGAGCAGTACTTC. This codes for CASSMGQVTHEQYF.

This clone has only one observation. The rearrangement links TRBV7-2 to TRBJ2-3; D is unresolved. Between the trimmed V and J ends, which lost 4 bases and 2 bases, there was a span of 7 bases. The CDR3 runs to 13 residues. Germline V gene lookup returns CDR1 SGHTA and CDR2 FQGNSA. CDR3 nucleotides: TGTGCCAGCAGCTCCTTCACCACAGATACGCAGTATTTT. It codes for CASSSFTTDTQYF. Full variable domain (remainder filled in from reference TRBV7-2 and TRBJ2-3): GAGVSQSPSNKVTEKGKDVELRCDPISGHTALYWYRQSLGQGLEFLIYFQGNSAPDKSGLPSDRFSAERTGGSVSTLTIQRTQQEDSAVYLCASSSFTTDTQYFGPGTRLTVL.

This sequence joins TRBV9 and TRBJ2-2; 7 bases agree with TRBD2. Germline trimming cut 3 bases from V and 4 bases from J; bases unmatched to any gene: 18. CDR1 is SGDLS and CDR2 is YYNGEE in the germline V gene. This CDR3 is 19 amino acids long. The CDR3 region is CASSARGGVGGSGTGELFF. The CDR3 nucleotides are TGTGCCAGCAGCGCCCGAGGCGGGGTGGGCGGGAGTGGCACCGGGGAGCTGTTTTTT. Complete variable domain (other parts from reference TRBV9 and TRBJ2-2): DSGVTQTPKHLITATGQRVTLRCSPRSGDLSVYWYQQSLDQGLQFLIQYYNGEERAKGNILERFSAQQFPDLHSELNLSSLELGDSALYFCASSARGGVGGSGTGELFFGEGSRLTVL.

This clone turned up a few times. The chain links TRBV10-3 to TRBJ2-7; 11 bases line up with TRBD1. V lost 10 bases to trimming and J lost 6 bases; unmatched junction nucleotides: 8. Germline V gives CDR1 ENHRY, CDR2 SYGVKD. This CDR3 has 13 amino acids. CDR3 sequence (DNA): TGTGCCACTGAGGGACAGGGGGTGAGCGAGCAGTACTTC. Translated, it gives CATEGQGVSEQYF.

This chain connects TRBV28 to TRBJ2-7; tentatively, D is TRBD2 (6 bases). Deletions cut 6 bases from V and 3 bases from J, with 18 bases between. Germline V gene data show CDR1 as MDHEN and CDR2 as SYDVKM. CDR3 size: 15 residues. This CDR3 is CASRRGGLSRYEQYF. CDR3 coding DNA: TGTGCCAGCAGGAGAGGCGGACTAAGTCGCTACGAGCAGTACTTC.

This clone has only one observation. The DNA for the CDR3 is TGTGCCAGCAGCAAACCTACAGGGGTTTCAAAAGAGACCCAGTACTTC. The encoded protein is CASSKPTGVSKETQYF. This chain uses TRBV6-6 with TRBJ2-5; 7 nucleotides match TRBD1. V gave up 6 bases and J gave up 3 bases; unmatched junction bases: 13. The length of the CDR3 is 16 residues. Per germline, CDR1 MNHNY and CDR2 SVGAGI (reference sequence).

This chain joins TRBV5-6 and TRBJ1-5; 8 bases map to TRBD1. The CDR3 length is 15 residues. V gave up 4 bases and J gave up 0 bases; unmatched junction bases: 3. CDR1 SGHDT and CDR2 YYEEEE come from the germline V gene. CDR3 region: CASSRGQASNQPQHF. The CDR3, as DNA: TGTGCCAGCAGCCGGGGACAGGCTAGCAATCAGCCCCAGCATTTT.

The rearrangement links TRBV10-2 to TRBJ1-3; 9 nucleotides align to TRBD1. Germline lookup yields CDR1 WSHSY and CDR2 SAAADI. With V trimmed by 7 bases and J by 2 bases, 3 bases remained unmatched. The CDR3 length is 14 residues. The CDR3 here is CASKGTGTGNTIYF. Here the CDR3 DNA reads TGCGCCAGCAAGGGGACAGGGACTGGAAACACCATATATTTT.

The chain carries TRBV5-1 and TRBJ2-3; D is perhaps TRBD2 (6 bases). CDR1 and CDR2 from the germline V gene are SGHRS and YFSETQ. Trimming left V 6 bases short and J 0 bases short, with 8 bases between. The CDR3 extends over 13 amino acids. CDR3 amino acids: CASMSGSTDTQYF. The CDR3 bases are TGCGCCAGCATGAGCGGGAGCACAGATACGCAGTATTTT.

This sequence joins TRBV2 and TRBJ2-2; TRBD2 aligns across 7 bases. Germline CDR1 reads SNHLY; CDR2 reads FYNNEI. The CDR3 totals 15 residues. V was pared by 6 bases and J by 2 bases, with 6 bases of the junction left unmatched. This CDR3 reads CASRALAANTGELFF. The CDR3 DNA reads as TGTGCCAGCAGGGCCCTAGCGGCTAACACCGGGGAGCTGTTTTTT.

The chain carries TRBV5-4 and TRBJ2-5, with 12 nucleotides matching TRBD1. This CDR3 spans 16 amino acids. The germline gives CDR1 SGHNT, CDR2 YYREEE (reference sequence). V lost 3 bases, J lost 2 bases, and 5 bases stayed unmatched. The CDR3: CASSSGTGGVQETQYF. DNA for the CDR3: TGTGCCAGCAGCTCTGGGACAGGGGGCGTTCAAGAGACCCAGTACTTC.

This rearrangement joins TRBV11-3 to TRBJ1-5, with D possibly matching TRBD1 (6 bases). V shed 0 bases and J shed 9 bases, with 9 bases lying between them. This CDR3 spans 13 amino acids. In germline, CDR1 is SGHNT, CDR2 YENEEA. The CDR3 region has the DNA TGTGCCAGCAGCTTAGAACAGGGCGGGCCCCAGCATTTT. It codes for CASSLEQGGPQHF.

The CDR3, as DNA: TGCAGCGTTACTAGCGGGAGCTACGAGCAGTACTTC. Amino acids: CSVTSGSYEQYF. The gene calls are TRBV29-1 and TRBJ2-7; 11 bases are a match to TRBD2. Germline V gives CDR1 SQVTM, CDR2 ANQGSEA. The CDR3 spans 12 residues. V lost 5 bases to trimming and J lost 3 bases; unmatched junction nucleotides: 0.

This rearrangement joins TRBV7-2 to TRBJ2-6, with 7 positions matching TRBD1. With 5 bases clipped from V and 4 bases from J, the junction kept 11 bases outside the gene matches. CDR1 is SGHTA and CDR2 is FQGNSA in the germline V gene. The CDR3 extends over 17 amino acids. The CDR3 reads CASSPGTAPRGANVLTF. The CDR3 DNA reads TGTGCCAGCAGCCCAGGGACAGCCCCGAGGGGGGCCAACGTCCTGACTTTC.

Concerning this clone: A junction end diverges from the germline sequence, so it may reflect a read error. The gene calls are TRBV5-4 and TRBJ2-1; D may be TRBD1 (6 bases). CDR1 SGHNT and CDR2 YYREEE come from the germline V gene (reference sequence). The CDR3 covers 13 residues. CDR3 nucleotides: TGTGCCAGCAGATTGGACAGAAATAATGAGCAGTTCTTC. Residues: CASRLDRNNEQFF.

This sequence joins TRBV29-1 and TRBJ1-3; no reliable D call. The V and J ends lost 5 bases and 0 bases respectively, with 8 bases between them. The CDR3 is 13 residues long. Germline V lookup: CDR1 SQVTM, CDR2 ANQGSEA. The CDR3 nucleotides are TGCAGCGTTTTGAGCAGCTCTGGAAACACCATATATTTT. Translated, it gives CSVLSSSGNTIYF.

The V gene is TRBV29-1, the J gene TRBJ2-1, with D tentatively TRBD2 (5 bases). CDR3 length equals 13 residues. Germline V gene lookup returns CDR1 SQVTM and CDR2 ANQGSEA. Trimming removed 4 bases from V and 2 bases from J, with 9 bases in between. Here the CDR3 reads CSVASSPYNEQFF. The CDR3 nucleotides are TGCAGCGTTGCTAGCTCCCCCTACAATGAGCAGTTCTTC.

V is TRBV11-2 and J is TRBJ2-7; TRBD1 matches 7 bases. With V trimmed by 1 base and J by 2 bases, 5 bases remained unmatched. Germline values: CDR1 SGHAT, CDR2 FQNNGV. This CDR3 spans 15 amino acids. The CDR3 region is CASSLAPQGAYEQYF. The CDR3 DNA sequence: TGTGCCAGCAGCTTAGCACCCCAGGGGGCCTACGAGCAGTACTTC.

The chain carries TRBV28 and TRBJ2-7, with 7 bases that match TRBD1. The CDR3 loop spans 13 amino acids. V shed 10 bases, J shed 0 bases, and the junction held 6 bases outside the gene matches. CDR1 and CDR2 from the germline V gene are MDHEN and SYDVKM. The CDR3 sequence: CATIQGNSYEQYF. CDR3 nucleotide sequence: TGTGCCACCATACAGGGGAACTCCTACGAGCAGTACTTC.

The genes are TRBV2 and TRBJ1-3, with D uncertain. CDR1 SNHLY and CDR2 FYNNEI come from the germline V gene. The CDR3 is made up of 14 amino acids. Trimming shortened V by 5 bases and J by 0 bases, and 8 bases separated the two germline ends. This CDR3 reads CASSYSPSGNTIYF. The DNA for the CDR3 is TGTGCCAGCAGTTACTCACCCTCTGGAAACACCATATATTTT.

Here the CDR3 DNA reads TGTGCCAGCAGCTTTGCAGGGGGGAACCAAGAGACCCAGTACTTC. It yields the protein CASSFAGGNQETQYF. The rearrangement uses TRBV11-3 and TRBJ2-5, with D perhaps matching TRBD1 (7 bases). The CDR3 is 15 residues long. V was pared by 3 bases and J by 0 bases, with 11 bases between. CDR1 is SGHNT and CDR2 is YENEEA in the germline V gene. Combining the CDR3 with reference TRBV11-3 and TRBJ2-5 gives the whole variable domain EAGVVQSPRYKIIEKKQPVAFWCNPISGHNTLYWYLQNLGQGPELLIRYENEEAVDDSQLPKDRFSAERLKGVDSTLKIQPAELGDSAVYLCASSFAGGNQETQYFGPGTRLLVL.

The sample holds a few counts of this clone. The chain is built from TRBV6-1 and TRBJ1-2; possibly TRBD1 for D (6 bases). CDR1 is MNHNS, CDR2 SASEGT, per germline. Trimming stripped 6 bases from V and 2 bases from J, with 13 bases between. The CDR3 spans 14 residues. CDR3 DNA: TGTGCCAGCAGCCCGACAGGAACCAACTATGGCTACACCTTC. Its translation: CASSPTGTNYGYTF.

The V call is TRBV27, the J call TRBJ2-7; no definite D call. With 6 bases removed from V and 2 bases from J, the gap between germline ends came to 17 bases. CDR1 is MNHEY and CDR2 is SMNVEV in the germline V gene (reference sequence). This CDR3 is built from 15 residues. This CDR3 reads CASRPSFPLAYEQYF. The CDR3 DNA follows: TGTGCCAGCAGACCCTCCTTCCCTTTGGCCTACGAGCAGTACTTC.

The gene calls are TRBV20-1 and TRBJ2-7, with D unresolved. This CDR3 is 10 amino acids long. Germline values: CDR1 DFQATT, CDR2 SNEGSKA (reference sequence). The V and J ends lost 3 bases and 4 bases respectively, with 4 bases between them. CDR3 loop: CSASPYEQYF. CDR3 sequence (DNA): TGCAGTGCTAGTCCATACGAGCAGTACTTC.

The chain recombines TRBV6-5 with TRBJ2-7; 8 bases align to TRBD2. CDR1 is MNHEY, CDR2 SVGAGI, per germline. The CDR3 length is 16 residues. Unmatched junction bases numbered 6, after V lost 0 bases and J lost 2 bases. The CDR3 protein is CASSYSKAGAAYEQYF. CDR3 DNA sequence: TGTGCCAGCAGTTACTCGAAAGCGGGAGCTGCCTACGAGCAGTACTTC.

The rearrangement joins TRBV6-1 to TRBJ2-1; perhaps TRBD2 as D (6 bases). CDR3 length equals 15 residues. In germline, CDR1 is MNHNS, CDR2 SASEGT. V was shortened by 2 bases and J by 8 bases, with 16 bases between the two germline ends. The CDR3 DNA reads TGTGCCAGCAGTGAAAGAAGGGGAGGCTCAGATGAGCAGTTCTTC. It specifies CASSERRGGSDEQFF.

This clone was detected a few times. This chain links TRBV5-8 with TRBJ1-1; D might be TRBD1 (5 bases). The CDR3 length is 12 residues. Trimming cost V 7 bases and J 0 bases, with 7 bases left between them. Germline CDR1 reads SGHTS; CDR2 reads YDEGEE. Here the CDR3 DNA reads TGTGCCAGCCCAGGGCTGAACACTGAAGCTTTCTTT. Translated, it gives CASPGLNTEAFF. The variable domain in full, completed from reference TRBV5-8 and TRBJ1-1, reads EAGVTQSPTHLIKTRGQQATLRCSPISGHTSVYWYQQALGLGLQFLLWYDEGEERNRGNFPPRFSGRQFPNYSSELNVNALELEDSALYLCASPGLNTEAFFGQGTRLTVV.

V gene TRBV29-1 combines with J gene TRBJ2-3; the D is unclear. V was cut by 6 bases and J by 2 bases, with 18 bases left in between. The CDR3 is 15 residues long. Germline CDR1 SQVTM, CDR2 ANQGSEA. CDR3 sequence reads: CSVTSTASSTDTQYF. As DNA, the CDR3 is TGCAGCGTGACGAGCACAGCATCCTCCACAGATACGCAGTATTTT.